Shown below are 26 T cell receptor beta chains from a single sample sequenced in a study of blood T cell repertoires in COVID-19. This table comes from immunoSEQ multiplex PCR, and its TCRdb copy is limited to in-frame clones, with some not included. The sample yields more than 300,000 clones, about 91% seen once. Sequences were obtained from peripheral blood. The receptors come from a woman aged 25 to 39 with COVID-19, enrolled during active disease.

V is TRBV6-2 or TRBV6-3 and J is TRBJ2-7, with 8 bases identical to TRBD1. V lost 4 bases and J lost 0; bases outside the gene matches: 5. Per germline, CDR1 MNHEY and CDR2 SVGEGT. This CDR3 has 15 amino acids. The CDR3 coding sequence is TGTGCCAGCAGTTCGGCGACAGGGGTCTCCTACGAGCAGTACGTC. It is translated as CASSSATGVSYEQYV.

The chain couples TRBV4-1 to TRBJ2-1; TRBD2 aligns across 9 bases. This CDR3 contains 15 residues. After removal of 3 bases from V and 5 bases from J, the junction contained 5 bases not matched to a gene. From germline, CDR1 is MGHRA and CDR2 YSYEKL. CDR3 in amino acids: CASSHVAGVNNEQFF. The CDR3 DNA sequence: TGCGCCAGCAGCCATGTAGCGGGGGTAAACAATGAGCAGTTCTTC.

Only a few counts were recorded for this clone. V gene TRBV24-1 combines with J gene TRBJ1-2, with D unresolved. CDR3 length equals 15 residues. Germline lookup yields CDR1 KGHDR and CDR2 SFDVKD. The V end lost 4 bases, the J end lost 2 bases, and 13 bases lay between the germline ends. CDR3 sequence reads: CATSDPTERNYGYTF. The CDR3 DNA reads as TGTGCCACCAGTGACCCGACTGAGAGAAACTATGGCTACACCTTC.

The genes are TRBV11-3 and TRBJ1-3; D possibly corresponds to TRBD1 (5 bases). Trimming pared 0 bases from V and 2 bases from J, leaving 8 bases between. CDR3 length: 15 amino acids. Germline values: CDR1 SGHNT, CDR2 YENEEA. In DNA, the CDR3 is TGTGCCAGCAGCTTAGATCGGGGGACTGGAAACACCATATATTTT. It yields the protein CASSLDRGTGNTIYF.

This clone was counted at least ten times. V is TRBV3-1 (or the pseudogene TRBV3-2) and J is TRBJ1-1, with D tentatively TRBD1 (6 bases). The CDR3 length is 16 residues. V was pared by 3 bases and J by 4 bases, with 18 bases between. Germline V gene data show CDR1 as LGHDT and CDR2 as YNNKEL (reference sequence). CDR3 in DNA: TGTGCCAGCAGCCACTGGACCAGGGGTCTAAGCACTGAAGCTTTCTTT. Its protein product is CASSHWTRGLSTEAFF.

J is TRBJ2-7 and V is TRBV5-1; possibly TRBD2 for D (5 bases). V dropped 2 bases and J dropped 7 bases, with 16 bases sitting between them. Germline-derived CDR1 and CDR2 are SGHRS and YFSETQ. The CDR3 covers 14 residues. CDR3 sequence (DNA): TGCGCCAGCAGCTTCTTCGCCGCTCGGGGTGAGCAGTACTTC. Its translation is CASSFFAARGEQYF.

This chain connects TRBV11-1 to TRBJ1-1; D remains ambiguous. The CDR3 spans 14 residues. The V end lost 4 bases, the J end lost 0 bases, and 9 bases lay between the germline ends. Germline CDR1 SGHAT, CDR2 FQDESV (reference sequence). The CDR3 reads CASSWRRMNTEAFF. The CDR3 DNA is TGTGCCAGCAGCTGGAGACGGATGAACACTGAAGCTTTCTTT. Looking up the rest from reference TRBV11-1 and TRBJ1-1 gives the full variable domain: EAEVAQSPRYKITEKSQAVAFWCDPISGHATLYWYRQILGQGPELLVQFQDESVVDDSQLPKDRFSAERLKGVDSTLKIQPAELGDSAMYLCASSWRRMNTEAFFGQGTRLTVV.

V is TRBV3-1 (or the pseudogene TRBV3-2) and J is TRBJ2-5, with 8 bases lining up with TRBD2. CDR1 is LGHDT and CDR2 is YNNKEL in the germline V gene (reference sequence). CDR3 size: 17 residues. With 5 bases clipped from V and 3 bases from J, the junction kept 14 bases outside the gene matches. The CDR3 DNA is TGTGCCAGCAGCTCCCCGGGTACCGGGACTAGGGAAGAGACCCAGTACTTC. Its protein is CASSSPGTGTREETQYF.

The table lists this clone with a few counts. The chain combines TRBV2 with TRBJ2-1; 8 bases agree with TRBD2. CDR3 length equals 14 residues. From germline, CDR1 is SNHLY and CDR2 FYNNEI. Unmatched junction bases numbered 7, after V lost 3 bases and J lost 9 bases. CDR3 in amino acids: CASSDGGAVGEQFF. For the CDR3, the DNA is TGTGCCAGCAGTGACGGGGGGGCCGTTGGTGAGCAGTTCTTC.

This sequence joins TRBV7-2 and TRBJ2-3, with 9 positions matching TRBD2. The ends lost 2 bases at V and 1 base at J; junction bases unmatched: 4. Germline V gives CDR1 SGHTA, CDR2 FQGNSA. There are 16 residues in the CDR3. The DNA for the CDR3 is TGTGCCAGCAGCTTAACAGCGGGGGGTGGCACAGATACGCAGTATTTT. Translating gives CASSLTAGGGTDTQYF.

This chain joins TRBV15 and TRBJ1-3; TRBD1 might be the D (6 bases). Between the trimmed V and J ends, which lost 5 bases and 2 bases, there was a span of 13 bases. Per the germline V gene, CDR1 is LNHNV and CDR2 is YYDKDF (reference sequence). The CDR3 totals 15 residues. CDR3 protein: CATSDGTQTGNTIYF. DNA of the CDR3: TGTGCCACCAGCGATGGGACACAGACTGGAAACACCATATATTTT.

This clone occurred once. The J gene is TRBJ2-1, the V gene TRBV7-9; 11 nucleotides match TRBD2. CDR1 and CDR2 (germline): SEHNR, FQNEAQ (reference sequence). The length of the CDR3 is 15 residues. V was clipped by 4 bases and J by 7 bases; unmatched bases: 6. For the CDR3, the DNA is TGTGCCAGCAGCTCCACTAGCGGGGGTACAAATGAGCAGTTCTTC. Translating gives CASSSTSGGTNEQFF. Supplemented by reference TRBV7-9 and TRBJ2-1, the full variable domain reads DTGVSQNPRHKITKRGQNVTFRCDPISEHNRLYWYRQTLGQGPEFLTYFQNEAQLEKSRLLSDRFSAERPKGSFSTLEIQRTEQGDSAMYLCASSSTSGGTNEQFFGPGTRLTVL.

J is TRBJ2-2 and V is TRBV5-5; 10 nucleotides match TRBD2. With 4 bases clipped from V and 2 bases from J, the junction kept 5 bases outside the gene matches. The CDR3 contains 16 residues. Germline CDR1 and CDR2: SGHKS and YYEKEE (reference sequence). Here the CDR3 DNA reads TGTGCCAGCAGCCCCCTAGCGGGGGACAACACCGGGGAGCTGTTTTTT. Protein product: CASSPLAGDNTGELFF.

The chain couples TRBV7-2 to TRBJ1-2, with D perhaps TRBD1 (6 bases). Germline-derived CDR1 and CDR2 are SGHTA and FQGNSA. With 4 bases removed from V and 7 bases from J, the gap between germline ends came to 19 bases. This CDR3 has 15 amino acids. CDR3 in DNA: TGTGCCAGCAGCTCACCTGACAGGAGGTCGATTGGCTACACCTTC. Residues: CASSSPDRRSIGYTF. Variable domain in full (rest from reference TRBV7-2 and TRBJ1-2): GAGVSQSPSNKVTEKGKDVELRCDPISGHTALYWYRQSLGQGLEFLIYFQGNSAPDKSGLPSDRFSAERTGGSVSTLTIQRTQQEDSAVYLCASSSPDRRSIGYTFGSGTRLTVV.

The chain is built from TRBV10-3 and TRBJ2-3; 14 bases line up with TRBD2. The J segment lost 0 bases and the V segment lost 4 bases, leaving 3 bases of the junction unmatched. The CDR3 is 17 residues long. CDR1 and CDR2 (germline): ENHRY, SYGVKD. The CDR3: CAISAGLAGESTDTQYF. Written as DNA, the CDR3 is TGTGCCATCAGTGCGGGACTAGCGGGGGAGAGCACAGATACGCAGTATTTT.

This chain joins TRBV3-1 (or the pseudogene TRBV3-2) and TRBJ1-2; weak D call: TRBD1 (5 bases). Germline CDR1 is LGHDT and CDR2 is YNNKEL (reference sequence). There are 14 residues in the CDR3. The V end was cut by 5 bases, the J end by 4 bases, with 14 bases between. CDR3 DNA sequence: TGTGCCAGCAGCACTTCTCAGGGTGGCTATGGCTACACCTTC. Its protein product is CASSTSQGGYGYTF.

J is TRBJ1-4 and V is TRBV5-1; the D is unclear. The CDR3 has 16 amino acids. Germline V lookup: CDR1 SGHRS, CDR2 YFSETQ. Trimming left V 4 bases short and J 0 bases short, with 13 bases between. The CDR3 loop is CASSASGYSTNEKLFF. For the CDR3, the DNA is TGCGCCAGCAGCGCGAGCGGATACTCAACTAATGAAAAACTGTTTTTT.

In nucleotides, the CDR3 is TGCGCCAGCAGCCTTAGCGGGACCTCCTACGAGCAGTACTTC. Translation gives CASSLSGTSYEQYF. The chain is built from TRBV5-1 and TRBJ2-7; 8 nucleotides line up with TRBD2. The ends lost 4 bases at V and 0 bases at J; junction bases unmatched: 3. This CDR3 has 14 amino acids. Germline V CDR1 and CDR2: SGHRS, YFSETQ.

J is TRBJ1-4 and V is TRBV3-1 (or the pseudogene TRBV3-2); possible D gene TRBD1, 6 bases. Germline-derived CDR1 and CDR2 are LGHDT and YNNKEL (reference sequence). This CDR3 has 14 residues. V shed 1 base and J shed 4 bases, with 7 bases lying between them. The CDR3 sequence: CASSQAGHNEKLFF. The CDR3 nucleotides read TGTGCCAGCAGCCAAGCGGGACATAATGAAAAACTGTTTTTT.

V and J are TRBV6-5 and TRBJ2-4, with unresolved D. Germline V lookup: CDR1 MNHEY, CDR2 SVGAGI. The CDR3 consists of 14 residues. Trimming left V 4 bases short and J 0 bases short, with 7 bases between. This CDR3 is CASSLGLAKNIQYF. The CDR3 DNA reads as TGTGCCAGCAGTTTGGGCTTAGCCAAAAACATTCAGTACTTC.

The chain recombines TRBV4-2 with TRBJ1-2; D is perhaps TRBD1 (5 bases). V lost 4 bases and J lost 6, with 15 bases in between. From germline, CDR1 is LGHNA and CDR2 YNFKEQ. The CDR3 has 14 amino acids. CDR3 in amino acids: CASSLKLGEDGYTF. As DNA, the CDR3 is TGTGCCAGCAGCCTCAAGTTAGGGGAGGATGGCTACACCTTC.

This clone was recorded once. This chain uses TRBV5-4 with TRBJ1-2, with a tentative D call TRBD1 (5 bases). The V and J ends lost 2 bases and 7 bases respectively, with 18 bases between them. Germline V gene data show CDR1 as SGHNT and CDR2 as YYREEE (reference sequence). The length of the CDR3 is 15 residues. The CDR3 here is CASSFEHGRGSGYTF. DNA of the CDR3: TGTGCCAGCAGCTTTGAGCACGGGAGGGGCTCTGGCTACACCTTC.

The chain joins TRBV11-1 to TRBJ1-2; a possible D gene is TRBD1 (6 bases). The CDR3 totals 13 residues. Germline CDR1 is SGHAT and CDR2 is FQDESV (reference sequence). Trimming left V 5 bases short and J 4 bases short, with 11 bases between. The CDR3 DNA follows: TGTGCCAGCAGCCCGGACAGCTTCTATGGCTACACCTTC. This sequence encodes CASSPDSFYGYTF. The whole variable domain, remainder taken from reference TRBV11-1 and TRBJ1-2, is EAEVAQSPRYKITEKSQAVAFWCDPISGHATLYWYRQILGQGPELLVQFQDESVVDDSQLPKDRFSAERLKGVDSTLKIQPAELGDSAMYLCASSPDSFYGYTFGSGTRLTVV.

This chain connects TRBV9 to TRBJ1-3; D unclear. This CDR3 region has 15 residues. V lost 0 bases, J lost 0 bases, and 7 bases lay in between. The germline CDR1 and CDR2 sequences are SGDLS and YYNGEE. The CDR3 loop reads CASSVDPSSGNTIYF. The DNA for the CDR3 is TGTGCCAGCAGCGTAGATCCATCCTCTGGAAACACCATATATTTT.

The sample holds one count of this clone. This rearrangement joins TRBV2 to TRBJ1-2; D call uncertain. CDR3 length: 12 amino acids. Trimming removed 9 bases from V and 8 bases from J, with 16 bases in between. In germline, CDR1 is SNHLY, CDR2 FYNNEI. CDR3 DNA sequence: TGTGCCAGTAGGAGGGTGGGAGCGGGCTACACCTTC. Protein sequence: CASRRVGAGYTF.

The gene calls are TRBV11-2 and TRBJ2-1; 11 nucleotides line up with TRBD2. This CDR3 has 17 residues. CDR1 and CDR2 from the germline V gene are SGHAT and FQNNGV. Losses at the gene ends were 1 base for V and 1 base for J; bases not matched to a gene: 3. For the CDR3, the DNA is TGTGCCAGCAGCTTAGGGGGACTAGCGGATTCCTACAATGAGCAGTTCTTC. This sequence encodes CASSLGGLADSYNEQFF.